This record covers a single T cell receptor (beta chain). The antigen is not known. Assay: immunoSEQ multiplex PCR; the TCRdb copy retains only in-frame clones and omits some. Here the sample spans some 140,000 clones, around four fifths being singletons. The CDR3 sequence is 15 residues long. CDR1 DFQATT and CDR2 SNEGSKA come from the germline V gene (reference sequence). V lost 3 bases, J lost 5 bases, and 8 bases stayed unmatched. The sample originates from a study of T cell responses to AZD1222 COVID-19 vaccine. General observations from the study: Per reports, nearly half of all spike-specific TCRs target regions that are unmutated in variants. Seropositivity was recorded at baseline in only a handful of AZD1222 recipients. Increased Spike-specific TCR breadth and depth were observed after two AZD1222 doses.

This sequence originates from an adult in good health. The specimen was peripheral blood, collected on day 0 of AZD1222 vaccination. V is TRBV20-1 and J is TRBJ1-5; 9 bases align to TRBD1. The CDR3 is CSASPGQGFHQPQHF. CDR3 bases: TGCAGTGCTAGTCCGGGACAGGGCTTTCATCAGCCCCAGCATTTT.